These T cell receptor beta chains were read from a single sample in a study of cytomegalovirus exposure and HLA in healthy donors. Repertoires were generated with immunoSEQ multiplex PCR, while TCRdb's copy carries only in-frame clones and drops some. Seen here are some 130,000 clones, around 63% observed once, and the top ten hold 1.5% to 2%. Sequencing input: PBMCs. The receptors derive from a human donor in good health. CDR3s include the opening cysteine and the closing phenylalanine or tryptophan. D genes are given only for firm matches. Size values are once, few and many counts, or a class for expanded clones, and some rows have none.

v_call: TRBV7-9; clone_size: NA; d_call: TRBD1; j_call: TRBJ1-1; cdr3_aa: CASSLGRGLNEAFF; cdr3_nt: TGTGCCAGCAGCTTAGGCAGGGGGCTTAATGAAGCTTTCTTT
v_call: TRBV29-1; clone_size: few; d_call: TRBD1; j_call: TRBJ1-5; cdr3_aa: CSERKTGSQPQHF; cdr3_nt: TGCAGCGAGCGCAAGACAGGGAGTCAGCCCCAGCATTTT
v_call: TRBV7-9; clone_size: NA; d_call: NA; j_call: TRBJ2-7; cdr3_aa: CASSLAANGNYEQYF; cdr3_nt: TGTGCCAGCAGCTTAGCCGCCAACGGGAACTACGAGCAGTACTTC
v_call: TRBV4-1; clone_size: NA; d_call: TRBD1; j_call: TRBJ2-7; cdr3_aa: CASSSRTGGSYEQYF; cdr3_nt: TGCGCCAGCAGCTCACGGACAGGGGGCTCCTACGAGCAGTACTTC
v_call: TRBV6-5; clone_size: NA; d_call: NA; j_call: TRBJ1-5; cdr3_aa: CASSFGGENQPQHF; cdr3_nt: TGTGCCAGCAGTTTCGGAGGGGAGAATCAGCCCCAGCATTTT
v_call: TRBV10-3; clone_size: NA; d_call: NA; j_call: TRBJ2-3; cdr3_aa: CAISETPQGPGTDTQYF; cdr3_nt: TGTGCCATCAGTGAGACCCCCCAGGGGCCGGGGACAGATACGCAGTATTTT
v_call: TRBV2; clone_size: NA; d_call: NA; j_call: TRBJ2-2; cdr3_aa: CASSPLGELFF; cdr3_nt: TGTGCCAGCAGCCCCCTCGGGGAGCTGTTTTTT
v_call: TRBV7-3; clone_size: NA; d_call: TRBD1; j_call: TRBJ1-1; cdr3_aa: CASSPKRQGNTEAFF; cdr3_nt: TGTGCCAGCAGCCCAAAAAGACAGGGGAACACTGAAGCTTTCTTT
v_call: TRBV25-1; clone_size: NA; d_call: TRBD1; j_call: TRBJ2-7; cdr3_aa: CASSMTGGGYEQYF; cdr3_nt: TGTGCCAGCAGTATGACAGGGGGCGGCTACGAGCAGTACTTC
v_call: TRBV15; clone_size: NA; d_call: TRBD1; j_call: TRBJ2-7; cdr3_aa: CATSSTPGQPTHEQYF; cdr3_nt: TGTGCCACCAGCAGTACACCGGGACAGCCGACCCACGAGCAGTACTTC
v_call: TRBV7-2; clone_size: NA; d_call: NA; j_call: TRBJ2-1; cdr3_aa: CASSPARENEQFF; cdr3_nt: TGTGCCAGCAGCCCCGCCCGGGAGAATGAGCAGTTCTTC
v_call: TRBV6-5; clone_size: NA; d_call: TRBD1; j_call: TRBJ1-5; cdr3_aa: CASSPGTGGFQPQHF; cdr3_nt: TGTGCCAGCAGTCCCGGGACAGGGGGCTTTCAGCCCCAGCATTTT
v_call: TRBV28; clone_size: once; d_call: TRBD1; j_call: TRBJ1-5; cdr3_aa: CASSLGDRGHQPQHF; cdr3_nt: TGTGCCAGCAGTTTGGGAGACAGGGGGCATCAGCCCCAGCATTTT
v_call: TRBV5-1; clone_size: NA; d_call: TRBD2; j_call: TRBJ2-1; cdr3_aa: CASSLGASGRDEQFF; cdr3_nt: TGCGCCAGCAGCTTGGGGGCTAGCGGGAGGGATGAGCAGTTCTTC
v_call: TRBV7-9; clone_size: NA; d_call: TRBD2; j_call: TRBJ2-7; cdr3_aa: CASGPGLALYEQYF; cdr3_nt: TGTGCCAGCGGTCCGGGACTAGCGCTATACGAGCAGTACTTC
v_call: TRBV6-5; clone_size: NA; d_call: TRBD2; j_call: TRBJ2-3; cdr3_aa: CASSYGTSVSTDTQYF; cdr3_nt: TGTGCCAGCAGTTACGGGACTAGCGTAAGCACAGATACGCAGTATTTT
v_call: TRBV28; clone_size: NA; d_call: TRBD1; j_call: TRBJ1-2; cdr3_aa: CASSSPPGQAYGYTF; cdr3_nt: TGTGCCAGCAGCTCACCCCCGGGACAGGCCTATGGCTACACCTTC
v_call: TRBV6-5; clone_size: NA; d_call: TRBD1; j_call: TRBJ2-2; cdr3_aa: CASSQGADTGELFF; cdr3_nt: TGTGCCAGCAGCCAGGGGGCCGACACCGGGGAGCTGTTTTTT